This T cell receptor beta chain appears in the sequencing data of a study of blood T cell repertoires in COVID-19. Study details: There were acute and convalescent COVID-19 samples, and they came from the United States, Italy and Spain. T cells, B-cell-depleted T cells, or PBMCs supplied cDNA or gDNA.

In the authors' workflow: For nucleated cells, counts were estimated from reference gene primer amplification. Libraries were prepared by immunoSEQ multiplex PCR; TCRdb keeps only in-frame clonotypes and omits some of them. The DNA gave D and trimming, while V, J and clone size come from that table. Among fewer than 250,000 clones listed, 85% to 90% were seen once. This clone has at least ten counts. CDR3 size: 14 residues. Germline V lookup: CDR1 SGHDN, CDR2 FVKESK. Trimming took off 0 bases at V and 8 bases at J, with 11 bases between the two ends. This sequence was found in a woman aged 55-70 years with acute or convalescent COVID-19. J is TRBJ2-1 and V is TRBV14; D may be TRBD1 (5 bases). Material for sequencing was peripheral blood. CDR3 amino acids: CASSQERRGHEQFF. CDR3 coding DNA: TGTGCCAGCAGCCAAGAGCGTAGGGGCCATGAGCAGTTCTTC.